This T cell receptor beta chain was sequenced in a study of tumor-infiltrating lymphocytes in primary liver carcinoma. The CDR3 consists of 14 residues. Losses at the gene ends were 5 bases for V and 4 bases for J; bases not matched to a gene: 5. CDR1 and CDR2 from the germline V gene are SEHNR and FQNEAQ (reference sequence). The roughly 18-34 mg bulk tissue piece was not sorted before simultaneous RNA and DNA extraction. Patients in the cohort were treatment-naive and living with chronic HBV infection. Total RNA amounting to about 520 ng was the source from which TCR beta cDNA was made with a constant-region primer. Libraries for TCR beta were built through three nested multiplex PCR rounds, which together made up a slightly modified ARM-PCR procedure. TRBV1-TRBV30 forward primers paired with a C-beta reverse primer were used in the first two PCR rounds, which ran roughly 9 cycles each. TCRdb recomputed calls from the multiplex PCR reads with MiXCR, one row per CDR3 protein. The sample holds some 190,000 distinct CDR3 sequences, around four fifths seen once.

This clonotype was observed at least ten times. The clonotype originates from a man aged 35 to 55 with primary liver carcinoma and hepatitis B virus infection. The rearrangement joins TRBV7-9 to TRBJ1-3; 7 nucleotides line up with TRBD1. The sequencing input was tumor tissue from primary liver carcinoma. This chain's CDR3 is CASSNPGQGNTIYF. The CDR3 nucleotides are TGTGCCAGCAGCAATCCGGGACAGGGAAACACCATATATTTT. The full variable domain, in which reference TRBV7-9 and TRBJ1-3 provide the parts outside the CDR3, is DTGVSQNPRHKITKRGQNVTFRCDPISEHNRLYWYRQTLGQGPEFLTYFQNEAQLEKSRLLSDRFSAERPKGSFSTLEIQRTEQGDSAMYLCASSNPGQGNTIYFGEGSWLTVV.